Included here is one T cell receptor (beta chain) sequence, with context. The target of this receptor is not known. No base quality values were provided; no much bigger clone lies one nucleotide off. Each collaborating institution followed its own protocols to collect whole blood in K2EDTA tubes. For TCRbeta analysis, collaborator samples were shipped as frozen whole blood, as isolated PBMCs, or as DNA extracted from either sample type. Based on the germline V gene, the CDR1 and CDR2 sequences are MNHEY and SVGEGT. The V end gives up 5 bases and the J end 0 bases, leaving 4 bases in the junction not matched to a gene. From the cysteine up to the phenylalanine, the CDR3 has a length of 15 residues. Solely the CDR3 DNA is kept, with 45 bases framed from the first base. This sample is drawn from a study of blood T cell repertoires in COVID-19 (dated by TCRdb to 2019 to 2021). In terms of the full investigation: The collaborator samples originated in the United States, Italy and Spain and spanned the acute and convalescent phases of COVID-19. The repertoires were made available in a free public database intended to serve as a resource for research on the immune response to SARS-CoV-2. Deeply sampled blood TCRbeta repertoires from subjects exposed to, actively infected with, or recovered from COVID-19 were included in the dataset. HLA class I and class II types, where available, came from metadata supplied by the sample provider rather than from assay-based typing. Sample metadata almost always included a de-identified subject ID, COVID-19 status, age in years and sex. Samples were obtained from the ongoing ImmuneRACE study (first 160 participants) and from 1,254 subjects provided by 6 global collaborators. The prospective study material was composed of cDNA or gDNA derived from T cells, B-cell-depleted T cells, or PBMCs. Study-wide findings and limitations: The quantity of clinical and demographic metadata differed by source and by participant and was supplied without curation.

The immunoSEQ Assay, a bias-controlled multiplex PCR, was used to amplify TCRbeta CDR3 regions from genomic DNA. Regarding the original processing steps: Within the assay, amplification of reference gene primers was used to estimate how many nucleated cells each sample contained. To quantify the absolute abundance of each unique TCRbeta CDR3 rearrangement, sequence reads were collapsed and filtered. For each sample, productive Simpson clonality was calculated as the square root of Simpson's diversity index over productive rearrangements. What TCRdb holds here is the immuneACCESS table cut down to in-frame rearrangements. Part of the clones is not present; checked against another copy, under half of the missing clones reflect an unresolved V gene, and the others are unexplained. V, J and clone size were drawn from that table, and D and trimming were deduced from the DNA. This sample comprises roughly 97,000 clones, around 85% of them detected only once. 3% to 4% of the sample goes to the ten largest clones.

The origin of this receptor is a woman aged 80 or older with active or convalescent COVID-19. The sequence joins TRBV6-2 or TRBV6-3 to TRBJ1-3; 7 middle bases align to TRBD1. Source material: peripheral blood. The CDR3 protein sequence reads: CASSPWTGSGNTIYF. The sequenced DNA: TGTGCCAGCAGTCCATGGACAGGCTCTGGAAACACCATATATTTT.